The entry below describes one T cell receptor beta chain. Its antigen is unknown. No much larger clonotype is one base removed from it; base qualities were not supplied. The data derive from a study of OX40 agonist ivuxolimab in advanced cancers. Looking at the study overall: The costimulatory receptor OX40 (CD134) was targeted by ivuxolimab, a fully human IgG2 agonistic monoclonal antibody. Intravenous ivuxolimab was administered to patients every 2 weeks at six dose levels: 0.01, 0.1, 0.3, 1.5, 3 and 10 mg/kg. Of the roughly 52 dose-escalation patients, hepatocellular carcinoma was present in 19, melanoma in approximately 15, renal cell carcinoma in 9 and head and neck cancer in 9. In the dose-escalation cohort, 82.7% of patients were male, and the mean age was approximately 55 years, with a range of roughly 23 to 85. Patients were allowed to have had prior anti-PD-1, anti-PD-L1 or anti-CTLA-4 therapy, and 30% to 50% of the dose-escalation patients had previously received checkpoint inhibitors. Partial responses occurred in three dose-escalation patients, of whom one had hepatocellular carcinoma and two had cutaneous melanoma. Peripheral TCRbeta sequencing was intended to test whether TCR sequence diversity was altered and clonal T-cell expansion was caused by ivuxolimab. The paper covers the monotherapy dose-escalation part of the phase I ivuxolimab trial, which included N = 52 patients.

Genomic DNA was extracted from sorted cells for sequencing of the TCRbeta CDR3 region. The immunoSEQ Assay was used for sequencing of TCRbeta CDR3 regions. Drawn from immuneACCESS, this table holds only the in-frame rearrangements with V and J called that TCRdb kept. Clones are partly lost; checked studies trace under half to an unresolved V gene and leave the rest unexplained. The sample contains around 65,000 clones, roughly 90% of them found a single time. Roughly a sixth of the sample is in the top ten clones. CDR3 length: 15 amino acids, cysteine to phenylalanine. Here the CDR3 DNA is all that survives: 45 bases in frame from base 1. Trimming accounts for 5 bases at V and 4 bases at J, while the number of junction bases matched to no gene is 5. CDR1 and CDR2 are read off the germline V gene as MDHEN and SYDVKM. The trial excluded patients who had a history of autoimmune disease or who were on systemic immunosuppression. Peripheral blood for TCR sequencing was drawn from every dose cohort at baseline, at cycle 4 day 1 and at cycle 7 day 1. Samples came from an open-label, multicenter, first-in-human phase I dose-escalation trial of ivuxolimab. Adults with locally advanced or metastatic head and neck squamous cell, hepatocellular, melanoma or renal cell carcinoma were enrolled in the trial. Before TCR sequencing, CD4+ and CD8+ T cells were separately sorted from peripheral blood.

General conclusions and limits of the study: The antigen specificity of the clonally expanded peripheral T cells was not determined. Low levels of normalized T-cell clonal expansion were also seen in some nonresponding patients. After ivuxolimab, expanded clones were on average more numerous among CD8+ T cells than among CD4+ T cells. At doses of 0.1 to 3.0 mg/kg, clonal expansion of both CD4+ and CD8+ T cells in blood was seen between baseline and week 6. In partial responders in the 0.1-3.0 mg/kg groups, normalized peripheral clonal expansion was found to be among the lowest, especially among CD8+ T cells.

This specimen was CD4+ or CD8+ T cells sorted from blood, taken in a trial of the OX40 agonist ivuxolimab. In this chain, TRBV28 is recombined with TRBJ2-5; 12 middle bases align to TRBD2. This sequence was found in an adult with an advanced solid tumor such as melanoma, head and neck, liver or kidney cancer. The CDR3 region reads CASSKLAGGGETQYF. The DNA sequence is as follows: TGTGCCAGCAGTAAACTAGCGGGGGGAGGAGAGACCCAGTACTTC.